The T cell receptor beta chain described here comes from a study of control samples from healthy donors and cancer patients. The table came from immunoSEQ multiplex PCR; TCRdb's copy has only in-frame clones and leaves some out. The table records about 130,000 clones, 75% to 95% of them present only once. V was trimmed by 3 bases and J by 3 bases, leaving 8 bases between them. This CDR3 comprises 13 residues. Germline CDR1 and CDR2: LNHNV and YYDKDF (reference sequence). The chain uses TRBV15 and TRBJ1-1; D remains unclear. The clonotype originates from a man between 40 and 49 years old in good health. Specimen: blood. CDR3 in amino acids: CATSSPMDTEAFF. In nucleotides, the CDR3 is TGTGCCACCAGCAGCCCGATGGACACTGAAGCTTTCTTT. Full variable domain (remainder filled in from reference TRBV15 and TRBJ1-1): DAMVIQNPRYQVTQFGKPVTLSCSQTLNHNVMYWYQQKSSQAPKLLFHYYDKDFNNEADTPDNFQSRRPNTSFCFLDIRSPGLGDTAMYLCATSSPMDTEAFFGQGTRLTVV.